These T cell receptor beta chains were read from a single sample in a study of blood T cells in healthy people across ages. Via MiXCR, TCRdb re-called the 5' RACE reads, giving one row per CDR3 protein. The sample shows 700,000 to 950,000 distinct CDR3 sequences, roughly two fifths of them seen only once. Sequenced input: blood. All receptors come from a woman in her fifties or sixties in good health. Each CDR3 is given without its conserved first and last residue. Rows may omit the clone size; those that give it use once, few, many or a size class.

j_call: TRBJ2-5
clone_size: -
v_call: TRBV10-3
cdr3_aa: AISETVETQY

j_call: TRBJ2-6
clone_size: few
v_call: TRBV12-3/TRBV12-4
cdr3_aa: ASSLNGGANVLT

j_call: TRBJ2-5
clone_size: -
v_call: TRBV18
cdr3_aa: ASSRAEQY

j_call: TRBJ2-5
clone_size: -
v_call: TRBV5-1
cdr3_aa: ASSDGQPRRGEQY

j_call: TRBJ2-5
clone_size: few
v_call: TRBV6-1
cdr3_aa: ASSPVGGFGETQY

j_call: TRBJ2-1
clone_size: -
v_call: TRBV11-3
cdr3_aa: ASSQGQESYNEQF

j_call: TRBJ1-3
clone_size: -
v_call: TRBV6-5
cdr3_aa: ASSYGFSGNTIY

j_call: TRBJ2-1
clone_size: -
v_call: TRBV21-1
cdr3_aa: ASSKEGAGQGGDEQF

j_call: TRBJ2-1
clone_size: -
v_call: TRBV20-1
cdr3_aa: SARDARTSAINNEQF

j_call: TRBJ1-2
clone_size: many
v_call: TRBV6-1
cdr3_aa: ASSASGVESYGYT

j_call: TRBJ2-1
clone_size: -
v_call: TRBV7-2
cdr3_aa: ASTPLRLAGLETQF

j_call: TRBJ2-2
clone_size: -
v_call: TRBV7-2
cdr3_aa: ASSLTRVNTGELF

j_call: -
clone_size: -
v_call: TRBV6-2/TRBV6-3
cdr3_aa: AGSSTSDEQY

j_call: TRBJ1-2
clone_size: few
v_call: TRBV10-3
cdr3_aa: AISIGDSNYGYT

j_call: TRBJ2-3
clone_size: -
v_call: TRBV2
cdr3_aa: ASSVASGITDTRY

j_call: TRBJ2-4
clone_size: -
v_call: TRBV4-1
cdr3_aa: ASSRRTGSEEQY

j_call: TRBJ2-5
clone_size: many
v_call: TRBV5-6
cdr3_aa: ASSLTSGGVETQY

j_call: TRBJ2-7
clone_size: -
v_call: TRBV20-1
cdr3_aa: SAFGLAGNEQY

j_call: TRBJ2-1
clone_size: -
v_call: TRBV20-1
cdr3_aa: SAKSGGAENEQF

j_call: TRBJ2-1
clone_size: few
v_call: TRBV6-6
cdr3_aa: ASSYSTGGQDEQF

j_call: TRBJ1-1
clone_size: -
v_call: TRBV20-1
cdr3_aa: SADDRVGSEAF

j_call: TRBJ1-1
clone_size: -
v_call: TRBV5-6
cdr3_aa: ASSGRQGRGTEAF

j_call: -
clone_size: -
v_call: TRBV27
cdr3_aa: ASSARGVTLTYEQY

j_call: TRBJ2-2
clone_size: few
v_call: TRBV6-2/TRBV6-3
cdr3_aa: ASSYSIGTANTGELF

j_call: TRBJ2-5
clone_size: -
v_call: TRBV7-9
cdr3_aa: ASSSDSGGFETQY